Below, 29 T cell receptor beta chains from the same sample are listed, as sequenced in a study of STAT5B mutations in CD4+ large granular lymphocyte leukemia. Libraries were prepared by immunoSEQ multiplex PCR; TCRdb keeps only in-frame clonotypes and omits some of them. The sample lists tens of thousands of clones; over 80% were seen once. The sample was CD4+ T cells from blood buffy coats. These TCRs come from a human donor in good health.

This clone appeared a few times. The CDR3 here is CASSLGDGTGHWEQYF. The CDR3 nucleotides are TGTGCCAGCAGCCTTGGGGATGGGACAGGGCATTGGGAGCAGTACTTC. The V gene is TRBV28, the J gene TRBJ2-7; 9 bases line up with TRBD1. The ends lost 6 bases at V and 7 bases at J; junction bases unmatched: 16. The germline V gene encodes CDR1 MDHEN and CDR2 SYDVKM. CDR3 size: 16 residues.

The chain is built from TRBV30 and TRBJ2-1; D ambiguous. V was clipped by 0 bases and J by 4 bases, with 10 bases between them. Germline V gene sequence: CDR1 GTSNPN, CDR2 SVGIG (reference sequence). The CDR3 consists of 14 residues. The CDR3 loop is CAWSVGGTYNEQFF. Written as DNA, the CDR3 is TGTGCCTGGAGTGTTGGCGGAACTTACAATGAGCAGTTCTTC. Combining the CDR3 with reference TRBV30 and TRBJ2-1 gives the whole variable domain SQTIHQWPATLVQPVGSPLSLECTVEGTSNPNLYWYRQAAGRGLQLLFYSVGIGQISSEVPQNLSASRPQDRQFILSSKKLLLSDSGFYLCAWSVGGTYNEQFFGPGTRLTVL.

V gene TRBV18 combines with J gene TRBJ2-7, with D uncertain. V gave up 4 bases and J gave up 3 bases, with 10 bases separating them. CDR3 size: 13 residues. Germline lookup yields CDR1 KGHSH and CDR2 LQKENI. The DNA for the CDR3 is TGTGCCAGCTCACGTAACCAGAACTACGAGCAGTACTTC. It specifies CASSRNQNYEQYF.

The V gene is TRBV5-1, the J gene TRBJ1-3; D might be TRBD1 (6 bases). Germline loops: CDR1 SGHRS, CDR2 YFSETQ. CDR3 size: 15 residues. Trimming removed 2 bases from V and 0 bases from J, with 9 bases in between. The DNA of the CDR3 is TGCGCCAGCAGCTTCCAACAGGGCTCTGGAAACACCATATATTTT. Encoded protein: CASSFQQGSGNTIYF.

The chain combines TRBV11-3 with TRBJ2-7; either TRBD1 or TRBD2 may fit D (5 bases each). The CDR3 consists of 14 residues. With 5 bases removed from V and 5 bases from J, the gap between germline ends came to 16 bases. Germline CDR1 reads SGHNT; CDR2 reads YENEEA. CDR3 sequence: CASSATARDHEQYF. For the CDR3, the DNA is TGTGCCAGCAGCGCAACGGCCAGGGACCACGAGCAGTACTTC.

This clone was observed a single time. V usage is TRBV25-1 and J usage is TRBJ2-1; D gene ambiguous. The germline gives CDR1 MGHDK, CDR2 SYGVNS. V was clipped by 4 bases and J by 5 bases, with 9 bases between them. The CDR3 consists of 13 residues. The CDR3: CASSVVNDNEQFF. The CDR3 region has the DNA TGTGCCAGCAGTGTGGTCAACGACAATGAGCAGTTCTTC.

The CDR3 DNA is TGTGCCAGCAGCTTACAAGGGACAGGACCCTACGAGCAGTACTTC. Translating gives CASSLQGTGPYEQYF. The J gene is TRBJ2-7, the V gene TRBV11-3; 8 bases match TRBD1. Trimming cost V 2 bases and J 2 bases; bases outside gene matches: 5. Germline CDR1 is SGHNT and CDR2 is YENEEA. The CDR3 length is 15 residues.

CDR3 sequence reads: CASRGGGTSTDTQYF. CDR3 coding DNA: TGTGCCAGCAGGGGGGGCGGGACTAGCACAGATACGCAGTATTTT. V is TRBV6-1 and J is TRBJ2-3, with D tentatively TRBD1 or TRBD2 (6 bases each). Per germline, CDR1 MNHNS and CDR2 SASEGT. This CDR3 region has 15 residues. Trimming stripped 6 bases from V and 0 bases from J, with 13 bases between.

The rearrangement links TRBV2 to TRBJ2-7; weak D call: TRBD2 (6 bases). Germline V CDR1 and CDR2: SNHLY, FYNNEI. This CDR3 comprises 15 residues. V gave up 7 bases and J gave up 6 bases, with 22 bases separating them. The CDR3 here is CASTAGGLVGGEQYF. Here the CDR3 DNA reads TGTGCCAGCACCGCCGGCGGACTGGTCGGGGGCGAGCAGTACTTC.

With respect to this clone: This specimen includes other DNA sequences encoding the same CDR3. V gene TRBV28 combines with J gene TRBJ2-7; D is unclear. Trimming pared 5 bases from V and 3 bases from J, leaving 11 bases between. From germline, CDR1 is MDHEN and CDR2 SYDVKM. The length of the CDR3 is 13 residues. The CDR3 region has the DNA TGTGCCAGCAGTCCGCGTGCCTTCTACGAGCAGTACTTC. This translates into CASSPRAFYEQYF.

The chain combines TRBV30 with TRBJ2-2, with 15 positions matching TRBD2. CDR1 and CDR2 from the germline V gene are GTSNPN and SVGIG (reference sequence). This CDR3 comprises 18 residues. V gave up 2 bases and J gave up 1 base; unmatched junction bases: 5. The CDR3 DNA reads as TGTGCCTGGAGTAGAGGACTAGCGGGAGGGGGGAACACCGGGGAGCTGTTTTTT. Translating gives CAWSRGLAGGGNTGELFF.

The chain links TRBV28 to TRBJ2-5, with 7 bases identical to TRBD2. Trimming cost V 4 bases and J 4 bases; bases outside gene matches: 9. CDR1 and CDR2 (germline): MDHEN, SYDVKM. The CDR3 is made up of 15 amino acids. This CDR3 reads CASSSGRGGRETQYF. For the CDR3, the DNA is TGTGCCAGCAGTTCGGGGAGGGGTGGGCGAGAGACCCAGTACTTC.

The J gene is TRBJ2-2, the V gene TRBV9, with D possibly being TRBD1 (6 bases). This CDR3 region has 15 residues. CDR1 is SGDLS and CDR2 is YYNGEE in the germline V gene. Trimming cost V 3 bases and J 1 base, with 10 bases left between them. CDR3: CASSDRDVNTGELFF. CDR3 in DNA: TGTGCCAGCAGCGACAGGGATGTGAACACCGGGGAGCTGTTTTTT.

V usage is TRBV2 and J usage is TRBJ2-3; the D call may be TRBD1 or TRBD2 (5 bases each). Looked up from germline, CDR1 is SNHLY and CDR2 is FYNNEI. The CDR3 sequence is 17 residues long. Trimming shortened V by 6 bases and J by 2 bases, and 21 bases separated the two germline ends. CDR3: CASSYPVWGFSTDTQYF. CDR3 nucleotides: TGTGCCAGCAGCTACCCCGTGTGGGGGTTCTCCACAGATACGCAGTATTTT.

The chain carries TRBV6-5 and TRBJ2-5; the D is unclear. CDR1 and CDR2 (germline): MNHEY, SVGAGI. The V end lost 8 bases, the J end lost 3 bases, and 16 bases lay between the germline ends. This CDR3 spans 14 amino acids. The CDR3 reads CASRSGAAKETQYF. The CDR3 DNA is TGTGCCAGCCGATCCGGAGCAGCCAAAGAGACCCAGTACTTC.

The CDR3 loop reads CASSITLGGTNQPQHF. DNA for the CDR3: TGTGCCAGCAGTATAACCCTCGGGGGTACTAATCAGCCCCAGCATTTT. The rearrangement uses TRBV28 and TRBJ1-5; maybe TRBD1 (5 bases). Per germline, CDR1 MDHEN and CDR2 SYDVKM. V shed 5 bases and J shed 4 bases, with 18 bases lying between them. The CDR3 runs to 16 residues.

The chain is built from TRBV6-5 and TRBJ2-1; tentative D call: TRBD2 (6 bases). In germline, CDR1 is MNHEY, CDR2 SVGAGI. Trimming stripped 4 bases from V and 9 bases from J, with 19 bases between. CDR3 length equals 15 residues. Here the CDR3 DNA reads TGTGCCAGCAGTTCCTCCGTGACTAGTAGGGGTGAGCAGTTCTTC. It yields the protein CASSSSVTSRGEQFF.

The rearrangement links TRBV28 to TRBJ2-3, with a possible D match to TRBD2 (6 bases). CDR3 size: 15 residues. Trimming took off 7 bases at V and 12 bases at J, with 26 bases between the two ends. The germline gives CDR1 MDHEN, CDR2 SYDVKM. CDR3 loop: CASIPAGPTIHTQYF. DNA for the CDR3: TGTGCCAGCATCCCAGCGGGCCCCACAATACACACACAGTATTTT.

V is TRBV5-4 and J is TRBJ2-1; 10 positions agree with TRBD2. The germline gives CDR1 SGHNT, CDR2 YYREEE (reference sequence). The CDR3 has 15 residues. The trim removed 1 base at V and 5 bases at J, leaving 3 bases unmatched. CDR3: CASSLYSGRDNEQFF. CDR3 nucleotides: TGTGCCAGCAGCTTGTACAGCGGGAGGGACAATGAGCAGTTCTTC.

This chain joins TRBV30 and TRBJ2-7, with D unresolved. This CDR3 contains 11 residues. The germline gives CDR1 GTSNPN, CDR2 SVGIG (reference sequence). V was clipped by 3 bases and J by 5 bases, with 8 bases between them. The CDR3 nucleotides read TGTGCCTGGAGCCGCGGTGACGAGCAGTACTTC. It codes for CAWSRGDEQYF.

The V gene is TRBV5-1, the J gene TRBJ2-1, with 13 bases that match TRBD2. Germline trimming cut 3 bases from V and 7 bases from J; bases unmatched to any gene: 4. The CDR3 spans 15 residues. The germline CDR1 and CDR2 sequences are SGHRS and YFSETQ. The CDR3 sequence is CASSWTSGSRNEQFF. The CDR3 DNA sequence: TGCGCCAGCAGCTGGACTAGCGGGAGTAGGAATGAGCAGTTCTTC.

The chain recombines TRBV7-9 with TRBJ1-1, with 7 positions matching TRBD1. Germline V CDR1 and CDR2: SEHNR, FQNEAQ (reference sequence). This CDR3 comprises 17 residues. V dropped 5 bases and J dropped 0; count of bases not matched to a gene: 12. CDR3 nucleotides: TGTGCCAGCAGCACTCGCGACAGGGTTTACATGAACACTGAAGCTTTCTTT. It is translated as CASSTRDRVYMNTEAFF.

This clone was picked up one time. The chain has TRBV5-8 and TRBJ2-5; TRBD1 matches 7 bases. After removal of 0 bases from V and 1 base from J, the junction contained 3 bases not matched to a gene. The CDR3 is 15 amino acids. Germline CDR1 SGHTS, CDR2 YDEGEE. The CDR3: CASSLGGTVQETQYF. CDR3 bases: TGTGCCAGCAGCTTGGGAGGGACAGTCCAAGAGACCCAGTACTTC. Variable domain in full (rest from reference TRBV5-8 and TRBJ2-5): EAGVTQSPTHLIKTRGQQATLRCSPISGHTSVYWYQQALGLGLQFLLWYDEGEERNRGNFPPRFSGRQFPNYSSELNVNALELEDSALYLCASSLGGTVQETQYFGPGTRLLVL.

DNA of the CDR3: TGTGCCACCCCTTGGACAGCCTATGGCTACACCTTC. Translated: CATPWTAYGYTF. The V gene is TRBV30, the J gene TRBJ1-2, with a tentative D call TRBD1 (6 bases). V lost 8 bases, J lost 4 bases, and 14 bases lay in between. In germline, CDR1 is GTSNPN, CDR2 SVGIG (reference sequence). The CDR3 has 12 residues.

The chain employs TRBV7-2 and TRBJ2-5; D not certain. Germline CDR1 reads SGHTA; CDR2 reads FQGNSA. Trimming cost V 1 base and J 1 base, with 7 bases left between them. CDR3 length: 14 amino acids. CDR3 DNA: TGTGCCAGCAGCTTAGATTTGGGCCAAGAGACCCAGTACTTC. It codes for CASSLDLGQETQYF.

The chain uses TRBV19 and TRBJ1-1; D not resolved. V lost 7 bases and J lost 11, with 14 bases in between. This CDR3 is built from 11 residues. Looked up from germline, CDR1 is LNHDA and CDR2 is SQIVND (reference sequence). The CDR3 region is CASMGRVDAFF. The CDR3 DNA follows: TGTGCCAGTATGGGGAGAGTAGACGCTTTCTTT.

The chain has TRBV4-2 and TRBJ2-3; 7 bases fit TRBD2. Germline assignment: CDR1 LGHNA and CDR2 YNFKEQ. This CDR3 is 16 amino acids long. Trimming removed 0 bases from V and 2 bases from J; junction bases left unmatched: 5. CDR3 bases: TGTGCCAGCAGCCAAGAAGGAGCGGGATACACAGATACGCAGTATTTT. Translation gives CASSQEGAGYTDTQYF.

The J gene is TRBJ1-3, the V gene TRBV18; TRBD1 agrees at 7 bases. Germline assignment: CDR1 KGHSH and CDR2 LQKENI. J gave up 3 bases and V 0 bases, and 8 bases lay outside the gene matches. This CDR3 contains 17 residues. The CDR3 DNA is TGTGCCAGCTCACCACCGGGTGGACAGGCGGGTGGAAACACCATATATTTT. Translation: CASSPPGGQAGGNTIYF. The full variable domain, rest sourced from reference TRBV18 and TRBJ1-3, is NAGVMQNPRHLVRRRGQEARLRCSPMKGHSHVYWYRQLPEEGLKFMVYLQKENIIDESGMPKERFSAEFPKEGPSILRIQQVVRGDSAAYFCASSPPGGQAGGNTIYFGEGSWLTVV.

Only one count was recorded for this clone. CDR3 residues: CASSPDSSSTDTQYF. The CDR3 region has the DNA TGTGCCAGCTCACCCGACAGTTCCTCCACAGATACGCAGTATTTT. The genes are TRBV18 and TRBJ2-3, with D maybe TRBD1 (5 bases). V lost 3 bases to trimming and J lost 2 bases, with 12 bases between them. CDR1 and CDR2 from the germline V gene are KGHSH and LQKENI. This CDR3 has 15 residues.